The clone carrying this T cell receptor beta chain was seen a handful of times. This specimen comes from a study of T cell changes during pregnancy in multiple sclerosis. This table comes from immunoSEQ multiplex PCR, and its TCRdb copy is limited to in-frame clones, with some not included. The table shows about 22,000 clones, with about 90% occurring only once. CDR1 is SQVTM and CDR2 is ANQGSEA in the germline V gene. The ends were cut back, 7 bases at V and 3 bases at J, with 15 bases in the middle. The CDR3 is made up of 13 amino acids. Specimen: CD4+ T cells from peripheral blood mononuclear cells, collected in the third trimester of pregnancy. This sequence originates from a female donor in good health, enrolled as a control in a pregnancy study. V gene TRBV29-1 combines with J gene TRBJ1-1, with a weak D call TRBD1 (6 bases). CDR3 amino acids: CSARGGGDTEAFF. In DNA form, the CDR3 reads TGCAGCGCGCGCGGAGGGGGGGACACTGAAGCTTTCTTT.